This T cell receptor (beta chain) was captured by sequencing in a study of cytomegalovirus exposure and HLA in healthy donors. Per the germline V gene, CDR1 is SGHNT and CDR2 is YYREEE (reference sequence). Trimming cost V 2 bases and J 4 bases; bases outside gene matches: 6. The CDR3 runs 15 residues. Primers for the PCR totalled 60 Vbeta and 13 Jbeta. Assay used: immunoSEQ multiplex PCR; TCRdb lists only in-frame clones, some missing. The sample holds around 62,000 clones; less than 80% are singletons and the top ten take about 8.3%. Sequenced sample: PBMCs. This TCR was recovered from a man aged 55 to 70 in good health and CMV-seropositive. The chain combines TRBV5-4 with TRBJ2-3, with 8 bases aligning to TRBD2. The CDR3 DNA is TGTGCCAGCAGCTTCGGGGGGGGTAACTCAGATACGCAGTATTTT. Translation: CASSFGGGNSDTQYF.